The 15 T cell receptor beta chains below come from one sample, sequenced in a study of blood T cell repertoires in COVID-19. This table comes from immunoSEQ multiplex PCR, and its TCRdb copy is limited to in-frame clones, with some not included. The sample yields tens of thousands of clones, roughly 85% seen once. Sequencing was performed on peripheral blood. These receptors originate from a man aged 25 to 40 with acute or convalescent COVID-19.

This clone was picked up one time. The V and J genes are TRBV7-9 and TRBJ2-3, with D unresolved. Trimming took 2 bases from V and 4 from J, leaving 10 bases between them. This CDR3 has 14 amino acids. The V gene's germline CDR1 is SEHNR and CDR2 FQNEAQ (reference sequence). CDR3 residues: CASSLSSVADTQYF. The CDR3 coding sequence is TGTGCCAGCAGCTTATCTTCGGTTGCAGATACGCAGTATTTT.

This chain uses TRBV6-2 or TRBV6-3 with TRBJ2-1, with TRBD2 matching 10 bases. This CDR3 comprises 14 residues. The germline CDR1 and CDR2 sequences are MNHEY and SVGEGT. Trimming cost V 6 bases and J 11 bases; bases outside gene matches: 10. The CDR3 is CASSPRLAGDQQFF. The CDR3 DNA reads as TGTGCCAGCAGCCCTAGACTAGCGGGCGATCAGCAGTTCTTC.

The chain recombines TRBV12-5 with TRBJ2-6; no reliable D call. Germline CDR1 LGHNT, CDR2 FRNRAP. Trimming cost V 11 bases and J 0 bases, with 11 bases left between them. The CDR3 runs 14 residues. CDR3 in amino acids: CAAYLSSGANVLTF. The CDR3 coding sequence is TGTGCTGCCTACCTGAGCTCTGGGGCCAACGTCCTGACTTTC.

This sequence joins TRBV4-3 and TRBJ2-3, with 7 bases fitting TRBD1. The V and J ends lost 4 bases and 3 bases, in that order; junction bases with no gene match: 10. The CDR3 consists of 16 residues. Germline CDR1 reads LGHNA; CDR2 reads YSLEER. CDR3 protein: CASSLYYRGRTDTQYF. The CDR3, as DNA: TGCGCCAGCAGCCTTTACTACAGGGGTAGGACAGATACGCAGTATTTT.

The CDR3 sequence: CASREGKDGSYEQYF. The CDR3 DNA is TGTGCCAGCAGGGAGGGAAAGGACGGCTCCTACGAGCAGTACTTC. The chain is built from TRBV6-5 and TRBJ2-7; TRBD2 is a possible D gene (6 bases). This CDR3 has 15 residues. V dropped 6 bases and J dropped 0 bases, with 15 bases sitting between them. Germline V gives CDR1 MNHEY, CDR2 SVGAGI.

The rearrangement links TRBV4-3 to TRBJ2-1, with TRBD2 matching over 10 bases. There are 15 residues in the CDR3. V lost 5 bases, J lost 4 bases, and 5 bases stayed unmatched. The germline gives CDR1 LGHNA, CDR2 YSLEER. Here the CDR3 reads CASSAEAGGYNEQFF. The CDR3 DNA follows: TGCGCCAGCAGCGCGGAAGCGGGAGGGTACAATGAGCAGTTCTTC.

V and J are TRBV28 and TRBJ2-6, with 9 bases lining up with TRBD1. V gave up 6 bases and J gave up 5 bases; unmatched junction bases: 5. The germline gives CDR1 MDHEN, CDR2 SYDVKM. The CDR3 is 15 residues long. The DNA of the CDR3 is TGTGCCAGCAGGGACAGGGGCGTCCGGGCCAACGTCCTGACTTTC. As protein: CASRDRGVRANVLTF.

The J gene is TRBJ2-2, the V gene TRBV5-1, with unresolved D. The V end lost 3 bases, the J end lost 0 bases, and 3 bases lay between the germline ends. The CDR3 length is 13 residues. Germline V lookup: CDR1 SGHRS, CDR2 YFSETQ. CDR3 amino acids: CASSSANTGELFF. The DNA of the CDR3 is TGCGCCAGCAGCTCGGCGAACACCGGGGAGCTGTTTTTT.

The chain employs TRBV24-1 and TRBJ2-3, with 9 positions matching TRBD2. The CDR3 extends over 15 amino acids. J was trimmed by 9 bases and V by 3 bases; bases with no gene match: 9. CDR1 and CDR2 from the germline V gene are KGHDR and SFDVKD. The chain's CDR3 is CATSDPAGGGGTQYF. CDR3 in DNA: TGTGCCACCAGTGATCCGGCGGGAGGGGGTGGCACGCAGTATTTT.

This chain joins TRBV4-2 and TRBJ1-2, with 7 bases lining up with TRBD1. V shed 1 base, J shed 9 bases, and the junction held 11 bases outside the gene matches. CDR3 size: 15 residues. Germline CDR1 is LGHNA and CDR2 is YNFKEQ. The CDR3 bases are TGTGCCAGCAGCCAAGTGCGGGACAGTCGCGAGAGCTACACCTTC. Its protein product is CASSQVRDSRESYTF.

The chain is built from TRBV4-3 and TRBJ2-7; D may be TRBD1 (5 bases). Trimming cost V 1 base and J 0 bases, with 10 bases left between them. This CDR3 has 15 residues. The V gene's germline CDR1 is LGHNA and CDR2 YSLEER. The CDR3 coding sequence is TGCGCCAGCAGCCAAGTCAGGGCAAGCTCCTACGAGCAGTACTTC. Protein product: CASSQVRASSYEQYF.

This clone has just one count. V usage is TRBV2 and J usage is TRBJ1-4; D might be TRBD1 (6 bases). The CDR3 is 14 residues long. Deletions cut 6 bases from V and 8 bases from J, with 16 bases between. Per germline, CDR1 SNHLY and CDR2 FYNNEI. The CDR3 here is CASRAQGSSEKLFF. As DNA, the CDR3 is TGTGCCAGCAGAGCCCAGGGGAGTAGCGAAAAACTGTTTTTT.

V is TRBV2 and J is TRBJ1-1; 7 bases are shared with TRBD1. This CDR3 has 13 amino acids. Germline V gene data show CDR1 as SNHLY and CDR2 as FYNNEI. The V segment lost 6 bases and the J segment 4 bases; nucleotides outside the gene matches: 5. CDR3 coding DNA: TGTGCCAGCAGAATCCGGGACAGCACTGAAGCTTTCTTT. Amino acids: CASRIRDSTEAFF.

This clone was detected once. This chain links TRBV27 with TRBJ2-3; D is possibly TRBD2 (5 bases). CDR1 is MNHEY, CDR2 SMNVEV, per germline (reference sequence). V dropped 2 bases and J dropped 2 bases, with 17 bases sitting between them. This CDR3 region has 17 residues. As DNA, the CDR3 is TGTGCCAGCAGTTTAAGGCACGGAGGCCCCCCCACAGATACGCAGTATTTT. As protein: CASSLRHGGPPTDTQYF.

The chain carries TRBV19 and TRBJ2-1; 7 bases fit TRBD2. Germline assignment: CDR1 LNHDA and CDR2 SQIVND (reference sequence). Trimming took 4 bases from V and 6 from J; bases not matched to a gene: 9. The CDR3 contains 15 residues. The CDR3 DNA follows: TGTGCCAGTAGTACCGGACTAGTATCGTCCAATGAGCAGTTCTTC. Translating gives CASSTGLVSSNEQFF.